This TCR beta chain was documented in a study of molecular identifiers for immune sequencing clone quantification. Naive CD8 sequencing libraries were generated from roughly 18,000 to 920,000 sorted cells, with 10%, 30% or 50% RNA as input. The CD8+CD4-CCR7+CD45RA+ phenotype defined the sorted naive CD8 T cells. Per germline, CDR1 SGHDT and CDR2 YYEEEE. This CDR3 contains 14 residues. Deletions cut 3 bases from V and 4 bases from J, with 14 bases between. This clonotype was recorded a few times. The antigen remains unidentified. Notes on the study in general: Over 99% of CMV-specific effector molecules, but under 1% of naive ones, were in clones above 20 copies.

For bulk TCR libraries, previously described methods and listed TCR primers were used. From the PCR reads, TCRdb called clonotypes with MiXCR, one entry per CDR3 protein. Altogether about 640,000 distinct CDR3 sequences are present, around 20% being singletons, with the ten largest covering approximately 0.9%. The sequenced sample consisted of naive CD8+ T cells from blood, with Jurkat cell RNA spiked in. Noted subset: FACS-sorted CD8+CD4-CCR7+CD45RA+ naive T cells. V usage is TRBV5-6 and J usage is TRBJ2-7; D uncertain. This receptor was obtained from a human donor in good health. Some libraries in this study had Jurkat cell RNA spiked in. CDR3 DNA sequence: TGTGCCAGCAGCTACCTCGGGCAGTGGTACGAGCAGTACTTC. It specifies CASSYLGQWYEQYF.